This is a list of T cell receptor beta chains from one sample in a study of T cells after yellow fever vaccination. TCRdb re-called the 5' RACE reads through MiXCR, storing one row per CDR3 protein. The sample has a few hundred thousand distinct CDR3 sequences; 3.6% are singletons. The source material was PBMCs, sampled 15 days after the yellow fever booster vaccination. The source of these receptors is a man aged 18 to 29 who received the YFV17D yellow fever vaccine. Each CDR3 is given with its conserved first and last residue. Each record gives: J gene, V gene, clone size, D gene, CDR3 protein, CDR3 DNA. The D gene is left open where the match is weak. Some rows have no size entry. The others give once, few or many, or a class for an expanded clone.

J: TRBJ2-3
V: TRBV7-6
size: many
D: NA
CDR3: CASSLEWGGTDTQYF
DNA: TGTGCCAGCAGCTTAGAGTGGGGTGGCACAGATACGCAGTATTTT

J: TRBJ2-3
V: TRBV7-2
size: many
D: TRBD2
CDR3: CASSSSGGNTDTQYF
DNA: TGTGCCAGCAGTTCCAGCGGGGGAAACACAGATACGCAGTATTTT

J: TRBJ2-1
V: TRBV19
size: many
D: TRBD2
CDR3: CASTGGGAGEQFF
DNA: TGTGCCAGTACAGGCGGGGGGGCCGGTGAGCAGTTCTTC

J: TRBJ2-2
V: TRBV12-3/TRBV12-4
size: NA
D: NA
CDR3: CASSSLIYTGELFF
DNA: TGTGCCAGCAGTTCCCTGATCTACACCGGGGAGCTGTTTTTT

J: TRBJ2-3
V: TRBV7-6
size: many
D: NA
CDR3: CASSLGLGVADTQYF
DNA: TGTGCCAGCAGCTTAGGTCTGGGGGTGGCAGATACGCAGTATTTT

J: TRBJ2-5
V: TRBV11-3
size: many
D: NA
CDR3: CASSLDAGQQETQYF
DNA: TGTGCCAGCAGCTTAGACGCAGGGCAGCAGGAGACCCAGTACTTC

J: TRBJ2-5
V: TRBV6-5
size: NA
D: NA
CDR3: CASTLNPQETQYF
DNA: TGTGCCAGCACCCTCAACCCACAAGAGACCCAGTACTTC

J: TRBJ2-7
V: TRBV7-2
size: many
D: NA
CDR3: CASSLATRSSYEQYF
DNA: TGTGCCAGCAGCTTAGCGACGCGGAGCTCCTACGAGCAGTACTTC

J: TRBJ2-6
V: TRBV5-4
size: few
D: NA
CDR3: CASSNPGANVLTF
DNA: TGTGCCAGCAGCAATCCTGGGGCCAACGTCCTGACTTTC

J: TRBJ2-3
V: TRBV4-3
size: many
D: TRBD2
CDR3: CASSQGLSTSTDTQYF
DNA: TGCGCCAGCAGCCAGGGACTATCGACTAGCACAGATACGCAGTATTTT

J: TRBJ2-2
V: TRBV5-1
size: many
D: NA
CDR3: CASSLAGVKAGELFF
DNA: TGCGCCAGCAGCTTGGCTGGAGTGAAGGCCGGGGAGCTGTTTTTT

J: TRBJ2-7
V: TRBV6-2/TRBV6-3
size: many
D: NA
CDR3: CASSPPGTPYEQYF
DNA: TGTGCCAGCAGCCCTCCGGGCACCCCCTACGAGCAGTACTTC

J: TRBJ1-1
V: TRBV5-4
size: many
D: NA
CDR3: CASSRTKIMNTEAFF
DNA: TGTGCCAGCAGCCGCACCAAGATCATGAACACTGAAGCTTTCTTT

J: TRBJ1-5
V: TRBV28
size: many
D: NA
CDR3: CASSLAGHQPQHF
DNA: TGTGCCAGCAGTTTGGCAGGGCATCAGCCCCAGCATTTT

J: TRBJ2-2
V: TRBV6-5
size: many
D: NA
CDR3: CASSYGGGQANTGELFF
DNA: TGTGCCAGCAGTTATGGCGGTGGGCAGGCCAACACCGGGGAGCTGTTTTTT

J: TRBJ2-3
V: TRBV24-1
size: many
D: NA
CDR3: CATGAGQNTDTQYF
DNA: TGTGCCACCGGAGCGGGACAGAACACAGATACGCAGTATTTT

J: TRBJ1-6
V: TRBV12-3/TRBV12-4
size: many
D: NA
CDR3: CASSFLNKHNSPLHF
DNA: TGTGCCAGCAGTTTTTTGAACAAACATAATTCACCCCTCCACTTT

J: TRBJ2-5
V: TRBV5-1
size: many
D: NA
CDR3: CASSWDPQETQYF
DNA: TGCGCCAGCAGCTGGGACCCCCAAGAGACCCAGTACTTC

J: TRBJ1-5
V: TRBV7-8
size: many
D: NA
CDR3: CASSTRASNQPQHF
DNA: TGTGCCAGCAGCACCCGGGCCTCTAATCAGCCCCAGCATTTT